This T cell receptor (beta chain) was observed in a study of CD8+CD57+ T cells in acquired aplastic anemia. Sequencing involved patients with CD8+CD57+ cell expansion previously shown by flow cytometry. TCR beta VDJ combinations and CDR3 sequences were profiled from genomic DNA. Each CDR3 protein gets one entry after TCRdb re-called the reads with MiXCR. The sample includes fewer than 200,000 distinct CDR3 sequences, 71% of them seen just once. The CDR3 loop spans 14 amino acids. CDR1 is LNHNV, CDR2 YYDKDF, per germline (reference sequence). V was trimmed by 1 base and J by 7 bases, leaving 14 bases between them.

This sequence was found in a human donor with aplastic anemia. V is TRBV15 and J is TRBJ2-7; weak D call: TRBD2 (5 bases). The sample was sorted CD4+, CD8+, or CD8+CD57+ T cells (not recorded which) from PBMCs. CDR3 sequence: CATSRGGSRGEQYF. In DNA form, the CDR3 reads TGTGCCACCAGCAGAGGAGGGAGTCGGGGAGAGCAGTACTTC. The variable domain in full, with the rest retrieved from reference TRBV15 and TRBJ2-7, is DAMVIQNPRYQVTQFGKPVTLSCSQTLNHNVMYWYQQKSSQAPKLLFHYYDKDFNNEADTPDNFQSRRPNTSFCFLDIRSPGLGDTAMYLCATSRGGSRGEQYFGPGTRLTVT.